The 13 T cell receptor beta chains reported below all come from one sample, sequenced in a study of T cell responses to AZD1222 COVID-19 vaccine. Using immunoSEQ multiplex PCR, the repertoire was profiled, and TCRdb retains in-frame clones only, with some absent. The sample holds about 67,000 clones; around four fifths are singletons and the top ten take over 20%. This specimen was peripheral blood, taken on day 0 of AZD1222 vaccination. All receptors come from an adult in good health.

V is TRBV7-2 and J is TRBJ2-1, with D possibly TRBD1 on 6 matching bases. The CDR3 totals 16 residues. The germline gives CDR1 SGHTA, CDR2 FQGNSA. The V and J ends lost 1 base and 4 bases respectively, with 14 bases between them. CDR3 amino acids: CASSLVAGVQYNEQFF. The CDR3 DNA reads as TGTGCCAGCAGCTTAGTGGCAGGGGTTCAATACAATGAGCAGTTCTTC.

The chain joins TRBV9 to TRBJ2-1, with 7 bases aligning to TRBD1. CDR1 SGDLS and CDR2 YYNGEE come from the germline V gene. V shed 1 base and J 8 bases; nucleotides not matched to a gene: 6. This CDR3 is 14 amino acids long. The chain's CDR3 is CASSVYGTAHEQFF. CDR3 DNA: TGTGCCAGCAGCGTATACGGGACAGCCCATGAGCAGTTCTTC.

The chain recombines TRBV19 with TRBJ1-3, with D unresolved. The CDR3 extends over 15 amino acids. The ends were cut back, 0 bases at V and 1 base at J, with 7 bases in the middle. CDR1 and CDR2 from the germline V gene are LNHDA and SQIVND (reference sequence). The CDR3 loop is CASSIDQSSGNTIYF. Written as DNA, the CDR3 is TGTGCCAGTAGTATAGATCAGTCTTCTGGAAACACCATATATTTT.

The V and J genes are TRBV5-3 and TRBJ2-4; TRBD2 is a possible D gene (6 bases). TRBV5-3 is annotated as an ORF whose role is uncertain. The CDR3 extends over 15 amino acids. The V end was cut by 4 bases, the J end by 4 bases, with 15 bases between. The CDR3 DNA follows: TGTGCCAGAAGCGCCCGGGGGATAGCGAAAAACATTCAGTACTTC. Translated: CARSARGIAKNIQYF.

The chain couples TRBV9 to TRBJ2-3; no clear D. The ends were cut back, 3 bases at V and 8 bases at J, with 16 bases in the middle. Germline loops: CDR1 SGDLS, CDR2 YYNGEE. The length of the CDR3 is 14 residues. DNA of the CDR3: TGTGCCAGCAGCGCTTCCTTGTTCTTGGGTACGCAGTATTTT. Protein sequence: CASSASLFLGTQYF. Based on the CDR3 plus reference TRBV9 and TRBJ2-3, the full variable domain is DSGVTQTPKHLITATGQRVTLRCSPRSGDLSVYWYQQSLDQGLQFLIQYYNGEERAKGNILERFSAQQFPDLHSELNLSSLELGDSALYFCASSASLFLGTQYFGPGTRLTVL.

The chain has TRBV28 and TRBJ1-3, with D perhaps matching TRBD1 (5 bases). The V end was cut by 6 bases, the J end by 0 bases, with 12 bases between. Per germline, CDR1 MDHEN and CDR2 SYDVKM. There are 15 residues in the CDR3. The CDR3 coding sequence is TGTGCCAGCAGCGGAGGGGCTCTCTCTGGAAACACCATATATTTT. Encoded protein: CASSGGALSGNTIYF.

This chain links TRBV4-3 with TRBJ2-7; D gene ambiguous. CDR3 length: 15 amino acids. The germline V gene has CDR1 LGHNA and CDR2 YSLEER. Trimming stripped 0 bases from V and 1 base from J, with 10 bases between. DNA for the CDR3: TGCGCCAGCAGCCAAGAGGTCCGGCAGTCCTACGAGCAGTACTTC. It translates to CASSQEVRQSYEQYF.

This clone was observed many times. This chain links TRBV19 with TRBJ2-1; possibly TRBD1 for D (6 bases). The CDR3 is 14 amino acids. Trimming took 4 bases from V and 7 from J, leaving 14 bases between them. Germline loops: CDR1 LNHDA, CDR2 SQIVND (reference sequence). CDR3 nucleotides: TGTGCCAGTAGTACTACAGGGTCATCTAATGAGCAGTTCTTC. It is translated as CASSTTGSSNEQFF.

The V and J genes are TRBV30 and TRBJ1-1; D perhaps matches TRBD1 (6 bases). The V gene's germline CDR1 is GTSNPN and CDR2 SVGIG (reference sequence). The CDR3 covers 16 residues. V was trimmed by 4 bases and J by 4 bases, leaving 22 bases between them. The CDR3 spells CAWILLGGRGSTEAFF. In nucleotides, the CDR3 is TGTGCCTGGATCCTCCTAGGGGGGCGGGGGTCCACTGAAGCTTTCTTT.

This clone was seen only once. The rearrangement uses TRBV2 and TRBJ1-2; maybe TRBD1 (5 bases). This CDR3 comprises 12 residues. Germline assignment: CDR1 SNHLY and CDR2 FYNNEI. Trimming stripped 5 bases from V and 7 bases from J, with 11 bases between. DNA for the CDR3: TGTGCCAGCAGTTGGGGGGAGGGTGGCTACACCTTC. As protein: CASSWGEGGYTF.

The V call is TRBV30, the J call TRBJ1-1; D not resolved. V was clipped by 0 bases and J by 3 bases, with 14 bases between them. CDR3 length: 15 amino acids. Germline CDR1 reads GTSNPN; CDR2 reads SVGIG (reference sequence). As DNA, the CDR3 is TGTGCCTGGAGTGTACGGGAAGGGATTTACACTGAAGCTTTCTTT. It codes for CAWSVREGIYTEAFF.

The rearrangement joins TRBV19 to TRBJ2-2; possible D gene TRBD1, 5 bases. V was cut by 6 bases and J by 8 bases, with 10 bases left in between. Per the germline V gene, CDR1 is LNHDA and CDR2 is SQIVND (reference sequence). The CDR3 has 12 residues. This CDR3 is CASSTRTGELFF. CDR3 nucleotide sequence: TGTGCCAGTAGCACCAGGACAGGGGAGCTGTTTTTT.

The genes are TRBV11-3 and TRBJ1-1; D is ambiguous. There are 13 residues in the CDR3. Germline lookup yields CDR1 SGHNT and CDR2 YENEEA. The V gene lost 0 bases and the J gene lost 12 bases, with 14 bases spanning the gap. The CDR3 sequence is CASSLDQQGMTFF. In nucleotides, the CDR3 is TGTGCCAGCAGCTTAGATCAACAAGGGATGACTTTCTTT.